Each of the 20 T cell receptor beta chains below was sequenced from the same sample in a study of blood T cell repertoires in COVID-19. This table comes from immunoSEQ multiplex PCR, and its TCRdb copy is limited to in-frame clones, with some not included. The table shows some 120,000 clones, with 75% to 90% occurring only once. The sample consisted of peripheral blood. The receptor set was obtained from a human donor in a cohort sampled during active COVID-19.

The V and J genes are TRBV10-3 and TRBJ1-6; D perhaps matches TRBD1 (6 bases). Germline assignment: CDR1 ENHRY and CDR2 SYGVKD. The V end lost 7 bases, the J end lost 6 bases, and 13 bases lay between the germline ends. CDR3 length: 14 amino acids. The CDR3 spells CAIKLDSPNSPLHF. In nucleotides, the CDR3 is TGTGCCATCAAATTGGACAGTCCTAATTCACCCCTCCACTTT.

The sample holds a few counts of this clone. V usage is TRBV5-6 and J usage is TRBJ1-2; D is unresolved. Germline V gives CDR1 SGHDT, CDR2 YYEEEE. The CDR3 has 15 residues. V was cut by 6 bases and J by 4 bases, with 19 bases left in between. The CDR3 nucleotides are TGTGCCAGCATCCTCTGGGGAGAGTATAGCTATGGCTACACCTTC. It translates to CASILWGEYSYGYTF. Filled out from reference TRBV5-6 and TRBJ1-2, the complete variable domain reads DAGVTQSPTHLIKTRGQQVTLRCSPKSGHDTVSWYQQALGQGPQFIFQYYEEEERQRGNFPDRFSGHQFPNYSSELNVNALLLGDSALYLCASILWGEYSYGYTFGSGTRLTVV.

The rearrangement links TRBV5-1 to TRBJ2-5; TRBD2 matches 7 bases. With V trimmed by 0 bases and J by 3 bases, 5 bases remained unmatched. This CDR3 comprises 15 residues. The germline V gene has CDR1 SGHRS and CDR2 YFSETQ. The CDR3 DNA reads TGCGCCAGCAGCTTGGGACTAGCACACAAAGAGACCCAGTACTTC. The encoded protein is CASSLGLAHKETQYF. The full variable domain, its missing parts supplied by reference TRBV5-1 and TRBJ2-5, is KAGVTQTPRYLIKTRGQQVTLSCSPISGHRSVSWYQQTPGQGLQFLFEYFSETQRNKGNFPGRFSGRQFSNSRSEMNVSTLELGDSALYLCASSLGLAHKETQYFGPGTRLLVL.

This chain's CDR3 is CASSYSRGGATGELFF. DNA for the CDR3: TGTGCCAGCAGTTACTCGCGCGGGGGGGCCACCGGGGAGCTGTTTTTT. This chain links TRBV6-2 or TRBV6-3 with TRBJ2-2; 9 bases align to TRBD2. Germline V gene sequence: CDR1 MNHEY, CDR2 SVGEGT. The J segment lost 4 bases and the V segment lost 0 bases, leaving 3 bases of the junction unmatched. This CDR3 is built from 16 residues.

The chain couples TRBV5-6 to TRBJ2-3; possibly TRBD2 for D (6 bases). Trimming stripped 4 bases from V and 3 bases from J, with 9 bases between. Germline CDR1 is SGHDT and CDR2 is YYEEEE. CDR3 length: 13 residues. The CDR3 protein is CASSVAGTDTQYF. The CDR3 nucleotides read TGTGCCAGCAGCGTGGCGGGGACAGATACGCAGTATTTT.

The genes are TRBV19 and TRBJ2-1, with D unclear. Trimming removed 3 bases from V and 6 bases from J, with 3 bases in between. CDR1 is LNHDA and CDR2 is SQIVND in the germline V gene (reference sequence). The CDR3 is 11 amino acids. DNA for the CDR3: TGTGCCAGTAGTATCGTCAATGAGCAGTTCTTC. Translating it yields CASSIVNEQFF.

This clone was seen ten or more times. The chain carries TRBV4-3 and TRBJ1-4, with a possible D match to TRBD1 (6 bases). V lost 4 bases and J lost 7, with 19 bases in between. This CDR3 comprises 16 residues. The V gene's germline CDR1 is LGHNA and CDR2 YSLEER. CDR3 sequence reads: CASSRDPGTRGEKLFF. The DNA of the CDR3 is TGCGCCAGCAGCCGAGACCCCGGGACAAGGGGTGAAAAACTGTTTTTT.

The chain recombines TRBV30 with TRBJ1-2; no firm D call. There are 10 residues in the CDR3. Germline V lookup: CDR1 GTSNPN, CDR2 SVGIG (reference sequence). Trimming pared 1 base from V and 6 bases from J, leaving 3 bases between. This CDR3 reads CAWSADGYTF. CDR3 nucleotides: TGTGCCTGGAGTGCTGATGGCTACACCTTC.

The chain recombines TRBV2 with TRBJ2-1; possible D gene TRBD2, 6 bases. CDR1 is SNHLY, CDR2 FYNNEI, per germline. V lost 4 bases, J lost 5 bases, and 12 bases lay in between. CDR3 length: 14 amino acids. CDR3 region: CASSGGTLHNEQFF. The CDR3 bases are TGTGCCAGCAGTGGCGGGACCCTACACAATGAGCAGTTCTTC.

This sequence joins TRBV29-1 and TRBJ2-3; 15 bases fit TRBD2. Germline CDR1 and CDR2: SQVTM and ANQGSEA. The CDR3 sequence is 18 residues long. V gave up 1 base and J gave up 4 bases; unmatched junction bases: 9. The DNA of the CDR3 is TGCAGCGTTGAAGGGACTAGCGGGAGGGGTCAAGTAGCAGATACGCAGTATTTT. This gives the protein CSVEGTSGRGQVADTQYF.

This chain connects TRBV6-4 to TRBJ2-2; TRBD2 agrees at 8 bases. Germline V gene lookup returns CDR1 MRHNA and CDR2 SNTAGT. The CDR3 length is 15 residues. V lost 6 bases to trimming and J lost 0 bases; unmatched junction nucleotides: 3. The CDR3 DNA reads as TGTGCCAGCAGCCCACTAGCGGCGAACACCGGGGAGCTGTTTTTT. It encodes CASSPLAANTGELFF.

The chain couples TRBV28 to TRBJ2-2; 12 nucleotides match TRBD1. This CDR3 region has 17 residues. The J segment lost 8 bases and the V segment lost 6 bases, leaving 13 bases of the junction unmatched. Germline CDR1 is MDHEN and CDR2 is SYDVKM. The CDR3 bases are TGTGCCAGCAGCCCTCCCCCGGGACAGGGGGCGGAGGGGGAGCTGTTTTTT. It encodes CASSPPPGQGAEGELFF.

This clone appeared once. This chain links TRBV5-4 with TRBJ2-2; D perhaps matches TRBD2 (6 bases). Trimming took 4 bases from V and 5 from J, leaving 18 bases between them. The CDR3 spans 16 residues. CDR1 and CDR2 (germline): SGHNT, YYREEE (reference sequence). The CDR3 sequence is CASSPGGGERTGELFF. CDR3 nucleotide sequence: TGTGCCAGCAGCCCCGGGGGTGGGGAACGGACCGGGGAGCTGTTTTTT.

The CDR3 region is CASSAGQAQETQYF. CDR3 nucleotide sequence: TGCGCCAGCAGCGCGGGACAGGCTCAAGAGACCCAGTACTTC. The chain recombines TRBV5-1 with TRBJ2-5; 8 bases agree with TRBD1. Germline lookup yields CDR1 SGHRS and CDR2 YFSETQ. The CDR3 loop spans 14 amino acids. J was trimmed by 2 bases and V by 4 bases; bases with no gene match: 4.

Here the CDR3 DNA reads TGTGCCAGTATGAGCGGGGGAGGTACGCAGTATTTT. This gives the protein CASMSGGGTQYF. This rearrangement joins TRBV19 to TRBJ2-3, with 8 bases matching TRBD2. Trimming took 7 bases from V and 8 from J; bases not matched to a gene: 5. The CDR3 extends over 12 amino acids. Germline assignment: CDR1 LNHDA and CDR2 SQIVND (reference sequence).

This chain connects TRBV7-2 to TRBJ1-5, with 8 bases aligning to TRBD1. The J segment lost 5 bases and the V segment lost 0 bases, leaving 6 bases of the junction unmatched. Looked up from germline, CDR1 is SGHTA and CDR2 is FQGNSA. The CDR3 runs 16 residues. The CDR3 region has the DNA TGTGCCAGCAGCTTAGCGACAGGGGTAAACGATCAGCCCCAGCATTTT. It encodes CASSLATGVNDQPQHF.

The chain recombines TRBV7-2 with TRBJ2-7; no reliable D call. The CDR3 extends over 14 amino acids. Germline assignment: CDR1 SGHTA and CDR2 FQGNSA. The V gene lost 1 base and the J gene lost 2 bases, with 9 bases spanning the gap. For the CDR3, the DNA is TGTGCCAGCAGCTTAGGCAGTAACCCCTACGAGCAGTACTTC. This gives the protein CASSLGSNPYEQYF. Full variable domain (remainder filled in from reference TRBV7-2 and TRBJ2-7): GAGVSQSPSNKVTEKGKDVELRCDPISGHTALYWYRQSLGQGLEFLIYFQGNSAPDKSGLPSDRFSAERTGGSVSTLTIQRTQQEDSAVYLCASSLGSNPYEQYFGPGTRLTVT.

This rearrangement joins TRBV7-2 to TRBJ2-3, with a weak D call TRBD1 (6 bases). Germline CDR1 and CDR2: SGHTA and FQGNSA. This CDR3 comprises 14 residues. V lost 0 bases to trimming and J lost 6 bases, with 10 bases between them. As DNA, the CDR3 is TGTGCCAGCAGCTTAGCCAGGGGTGTGGATACGCAGTATTTT. Translating it yields CASSLARGVDTQYF.

The chain has TRBV6-6 and TRBJ1-3; D gene uncertain. The germline V and J ends were trimmed by 11 bases and 0 bases, with 14 bases remaining between them. Germline CDR1 reads MNHNY; CDR2 reads SVGAGI (reference sequence). There are 14 residues in the CDR3. The CDR3 loop is CASGGGSSGNTIYF. CDR3 sequence (DNA): TGTGCCTCCGGCGGCGGGTCCTCTGGAAACACCATATATTTT.

This clone was seen a handful of times. V and J are TRBV7-8 and TRBJ2-1, with 9 nucleotides matching TRBD2. Per germline, CDR1 SGHVS and CDR2 FQNEAQ. Unmatched junction bases numbered 11, after V lost 5 bases and J lost 6 bases. The CDR3 spans 16 residues. CDR3 coding DNA: TGTGCCAGCAGCCCCTCCGGGACTAGCATTTTCAATGAGCAGTTCTTC. Its protein product is CASSPSGTSIFNEQFF.